These T cell receptor beta chains were read from a single sample in a study of identical twins. TCRdb re-called the 5' RACE reads with MiXCR, one entry per CDR3 protein. The sample records around 490,000 distinct CDR3 sequences, about 15% being singletons. This sample also belongs to another study, concerning yellow fever vaccine responses in identical twins.

The sequenced material came from CD4+ T cells sorted from blood. These receptors all stem from a woman under 30 in good health. CDR3s include the opening cysteine and the closing phenylalanine or tryptophan. D genes are given only for firm matches. Size values are once, few and many counts, or a class for expanded clones, and some rows have none.

size: NA; D: NA; V: TRBV25-1; J: TRBJ2-5; CDR3: CASSESGWGETQYF; DNA: TGTGCCAGCAGTGAATCGGGTTGGGGGGAGACCCAGTACTTC
size: NA; D: TRBD2; V: TRBV6-5; J: TRBJ2-1; CDR3: CASSYTWTSGNNEQFF; DNA: TGTGCCAGCAGTTACACTTGGACTAGTGGGAACAATGAGCAGTTCTTC
size: few; D: NA; V: TRBV6-1; J: TRBJ2-4; CDR3: CASSSGDSNIQYF; DNA: TGTGCCAGCAGCTCAGGGGATTCGAACATTCAGTACTTC
size: few; D: TRBD2; V: TRBV4-3; J: TRBJ2-1; CDR3: CASSQAPNLIPGLAGTTYNEQFF; DNA: TGCGCCAGCAGCCAGGCTCCTAACCTAATTCCGGGACTAGCGGGAACCACCTACAATGAGCAGTTCTTC
size: few; D: NA; V: TRBV5-1; J: TRBJ2-7; CDR3: CASSQEGQPFYEQYF; DNA: TGCGCCAGCAGCCAGGAGGGACAGCCGTTCTACGAGCAGTACTTC
size: few; D: TRBD2; V: TRBV10-3; J: TRBJ2-1; CDR3: CAISVVLAGGPYNEQFF; DNA: TGTGCCATCAGTGTGGTGCTAGCGGGAGGTCCGTACAATGAGCAGTTCTTC
size: many; D: TRBD1; V: TRBV27; J: TRBJ2-7; CDR3: CASSPRDRVYEQYF; DNA: TGTGCCAGCAGCCCCCGGGACAGGGTCTACGAGCAGTACTTC
size: NA; D: TRBD2; V: TRBV12-3/TRBV12-4; J: TRBJ2-7; CDR3: CASRRGRDGLYEQYF; DNA: TGTGCCAGCAGGCGGGGGAGGGATGGACTATACGAGCAGTACTTC
size: NA; D: NA; V: TRBV3-1; J: TRBJ2-2; CDR3: CASRLWGAVTGALFF; DNA: TGTGCCAGCAGACTTTGGGGGGCCGTCACCGGGGCGCTGTTTTTT
size: NA; D: TRBD2; V: TRBV20-1; J: TRBJ2-7; CDR3: CSAALAGVPYEQYF; DNA: TGCAGTGCTGCCTTAGCGGGAGTCCCCTACGAGCAGTACTTC
size: many; D: NA; V: TRBV3-1; J: TRBJ2-2; CDR3: CASSQDSIRDTGELFF; DNA: TGTGCCAGCAGCCAAGACAGTATCAGGGACACCGGGGAGCTGTTTTTT
size: few; D: TRBD1; V: TRBV20-1; J: TRBJ1-2; CDR3: CSASIPGGGYGYTF; DNA: TGCAGTGCTAGTATCCCAGGGGGCGGCTATGGCTACACCTTC
size: few; D: TRBD1; V: TRBV19; J: TRBJ2-7; CDR3: CASSKGQGVSYEQYF; DNA: TGTGCCAGTAGTAAGGGACAGGGGGTAAGCTACGAGCAGTACTTC
size: NA; D: NA; V: TRBV24-1; J: TRBJ2-1; CDR3: CATSDIEQFF; DNA: TGTGCCACCAGTGATATTGAGCAGTTCTTC
size: NA; D: NA; V: TRBV12-3/TRBV12-4; J: TRBJ1-4; CDR3: CASSTDAGGGKLFF; DNA: TGTGCCAGCAGCACAGACGCCGGGGGCGGAAAACTGTTTTTT
size: few; D: NA; V: TRBV5-1; J: TRBJ2-2; CDR3: CASSSFGGGGTGELFF; DNA: TGCGCCAGCAGCTCGTTCGGAGGAGGAGGCACCGGGGAGCTGTTTTTT
size: NA; D: NA; V: TRBV7-2; J: TRBJ2-2; CDR3: CASSLFLMSANTGELFF; DNA: TGTGCCAGCAGCTTATTTCTCATGTCGGCGAACACCGGGGAGCTGTTTTTT